This T cell receptor (beta chain) appears in the sequencing data of a study of Tregs in tolerant kidney transplant recipients. Only in-frame clones appear in the TCRdb table, and some are missing; sequencing was by immunoSEQ multiplex PCR. The table records approximately 2,700 clones, under 50% of them present only once. The CDR3 extends over 15 amino acids. Per the germline V gene, CDR1 is SQVTM and CDR2 is ANQGSEA. V lost 1 base, J lost 3 bases, and 2 bases stayed unmatched. Points on this clone: Its target is unknown.

The chain uses TRBV29-1 and TRBJ2-1; 11 bases fit TRBD2. This sequence was found in a human donor in good health. The sequenced material came from Tregs from blood cultured with allogeneic cells. The CDR3 DNA sequence: TGCAGCGTTGAAGGGGGGACTAGCGGCTACAATGAGCAGTTCTTC. It is translated as CSVEGGTSGYNEQFF.